Below, one TCR beta chain is given with its context. Its antigen remains unknown. Some clones are missing from TCRdb's copy, which holds only in-frame ones; the method was immunoSEQ multiplex PCR. The table has about 35,000 clones, roughly 76% seen once. The data are from a study of STAT5B mutations in CD4+ large granular lymphocyte leukemia. The study's findings and limits: Approximately 25% of private leukemic clonotypes occurred rarely in other patients' non-leukemic repertoires. Without HLA matching, higher CD4+ than CD8+ T-LGLL clonality could reflect small sample size.

This TCR derives from a human donor in good health. The sequencing input was CD4+ T cells from blood buffy coats.

The CDR3 reads CASKPGTGAYEQYF. The CDR3 nucleotides are TGTGCCAGCAAACCCGGGACAGGGGCCTACGAGCAGTACTTC. This chain connects TRBV27 to TRBJ2-7; TRBD1 aligns across 10 bases. V lost 7 bases to trimming and J lost 2 bases; unmatched junction nucleotides: 5. The CDR3 covers 14 residues. The germline V gene has CDR1 MNHEY and CDR2 SMNVEV (reference sequence).